This entry lists 21 T cell receptor beta chains sequenced from one sample in a study of human T cells and chemical hapten exposure. Regarding time point: pre-sensitization, week 0. Treatment: therapeutic diphenylcyclopropenone sensitization with weekly scalp DPC. TCRdb fed the RACE reads into MiXCR, producing one record per CDR3 protein. The sample carries roughly 110,000 distinct CDR3 sequences, approximately 12% recorded once. The sample here was whole blood, taken in connection with sensitization to the hapten diphenylcyclopropenone (DPC). These receptors all come from a woman aged 45-65 years with alopecia areata. Some clones in this sample may be carry-over from other donors' samples.

This rearrangement joins TRBV18 to TRBJ1-2; 9 nucleotides agree with TRBD1. Germline V CDR1 and CDR2: KGHSH, LQKENI. The CDR3 extends over 18 amino acids. Trimming took 0 bases from V and 8 from J; bases not matched to a gene: 16. The CDR3 reads CASSPPGGTGSIGQGYTF. For the CDR3, the DNA is TGTGCCAGCTCACCACCAGGCGGGACAGGGAGCATAGGCCAAGGCTACACCTTC.

This sequence joins TRBV3-1 and TRBJ2-5; D call uncertain. CDR1 is LGHDT and CDR2 is YNNKEL in the germline V gene (reference sequence). The CDR3 contains 15 residues. V lost 1 base and J lost 0, with 9 bases in between. CDR3 nucleotides: TGTGCCAGCAGCCAAGCGTTCCAGAACCAAGAGACCCAGTACTTC. It translates to CASSQAFQNQETQYF.

This clonotype was observed a handful of times. The chain uses TRBV13 and TRBJ1-1; no firm D call. In germline, CDR1 is PRHDT, CDR2 FYEKMQ (reference sequence). The length of the CDR3 is 17 residues. The V end was cut by 3 bases, the J end by 8 bases, with 25 bases between. The CDR3 reads CASSFNPSMGYSVEAFF. The CDR3 coding sequence is TGTGCCAGCAGCTTCAATCCTAGTATGGGTTACAGCGTAGAAGCTTTCTTT. Full variable domain (remainder filled in from reference TRBV13 and TRBJ1-1): AAGVIQSPRHLIKEKRETATLKCYPIPRHDTVYWYQQGPGQDPQFLISFYEKMQSDKGSIPDRFSAQQFSDYHSELNMSSLELGDSALYFCASSFNPSMGYSVEAFFGQGTRLTVV.

With respect to this clonotype: This sequence may be a read error, since a much larger clone differs from it by one base. The V call is TRBV7-9, the J call TRBJ2-1; TRBD2 matches at 7 bases. Looked up from germline, CDR1 is SEHNR and CDR2 is FQNEAQ (reference sequence). CDR3 size: 15 residues. The CDR3 coding sequence is TGTGCCAGCAGCCTCCAGCGGGGCCCCTACAATGACCAGTTCTTC. Translation: CASSLQRGPYNDQFF.

The CDR3 DNA reads as TGTGCCAGCAGCGCGCACCAGGGGGAGGCAGCTAACTATGGCTACACCTTC. Translation: CASSAHQGEAANYGYTF. V and J are TRBV4-2 and TRBJ1-2, with 7 bases lining up with TRBD1. From germline, CDR1 is LGHNA and CDR2 YNFKEQ. Unmatched junction bases numbered 12, after V lost 5 bases and J lost 0 bases. This CDR3 has 17 amino acids.

This clonotype has at least ten counts. V and J are TRBV28 and TRBJ2-7; D gene uncertain. Germline V lookup: CDR1 MDHEN, CDR2 SYDVKM. The CDR3 covers 13 residues. V shed 5 bases and J shed 2 bases, with 10 bases lying between them. The CDR3 nucleotides read TGTGCCAGCAGTGCCGGAAGCACCTACGAGCAGTACTTC. It codes for CASSAGSTYEQYF.

Worth noting for this clonotype: A much larger clone lies one base from this, so it may be a read error. The rearrangement links TRBV11-2 to TRBJ1-1; D not resolved. The CDR3 runs to 13 residues. The germline gives CDR1 SGHAT, CDR2 FQNNGV. The CDR3 bases are TGTGTCAGCAGCCGACGCACAGCGACTGAAGCTTTCTTT. The encoded protein is CVSSRRTATEAFF. Full variable domain (missing parts from reference TRBV11-2 and TRBJ1-1): EAGVAQSPRYKIIEKRQSVAFWCNPISGHATLYWYQQILGQGPKLLIQFQNNGVVDDSQLPKDRFSAERLKGVDSTLKIQPAKLEDSAVYLCVSSRRTATEAFFGQGTRLTVV.

The rearrangement links TRBV20-1 to TRBJ1-1; unclear D gene. In germline, CDR1 is DFQATT, CDR2 SNEGSKA (reference sequence). CDR3 length: 14 residues. V was pared by 7 bases and J by 10 bases, with 25 bases between. The CDR3 nucleotides read TGCAGTGTTAATCCGCGGGCCAGGATGTTTGGAGCTTTCTTT. Protein product: CSVNPRARMFGAFF.

This clonotype appeared a few times. The chain recombines TRBV7-2 with TRBJ1-2, with D perhaps TRBD1 (5 bases). V was pared by 3 bases and J by 6 bases, with 14 bases between. Per the germline V gene, CDR1 is SGHTA and CDR2 is FQGNSA. There are 14 residues in the CDR3. CDR3 loop: CASSFPGGKHGYTF. CDR3 sequence (DNA): TGTGCCAGCAGCTTCCCTGGGGGGAAGCATGGCTACACCTTC.

The gene calls are TRBV20-1 and TRBJ1-1; no reliable D call. CDR1 and CDR2 (germline): DFQATT, SNEGSKA (reference sequence). This CDR3 region has 11 residues. V was cut by 7 bases and J by 0 bases, with 6 bases left in between. CDR3: CSVTVNTEAFF. In nucleotides, the CDR3 is TGCAGTGTTACGGTGAACACTGAAGCTTTCTTT.

V usage is TRBV7-2 and J usage is TRBJ1-5; weak D call: TRBD1 (6 bases). Germline assignment: CDR1 SGHTA and CDR2 FQGNSA. The CDR3 has 15 amino acids. Between the trimmed V and J ends, which lost 5 bases and 7 bases, there was a span of 18 bases. The CDR3, as DNA: TGTGCCAGCAGCACGGGGGCAGGGGATAGACAGCCCCAGCATTTT. The encoded protein is CASSTGAGDRQPQHF. Full variable domain (outside the CDR3, taken from reference TRBV7-2 and TRBJ1-5): GAGVSQSPSNKVTEKGKDVELRCDPISGHTALYWYRQSLGQGLEFLIYFQGNSAPDKSGLPSDRFSAERTGGSVSTLTIQRTQQEDSAVYLCASSTGAGDRQPQHFGDGTRLSIL.

This clonotype came up many times. The chain recombines TRBV3-1 with TRBJ2-3, with D unclear. Germline V lookup: CDR1 LGHDT, CDR2 YNNKEL (reference sequence). CDR3 length: 11 amino acids. V lost 1 base to trimming and J lost 8 bases, with 4 bases between them. The CDR3 sequence: CASSQGGTQYF. In nucleotides, the CDR3 is TGTGCCAGCAGCCAAGGAGGTACGCAGTATTTT.

V usage is TRBV20-1 and J usage is TRBJ1-3; the D is unclear. CDR3 length equals 14 residues. The V end was cut by 6 bases, the J end by 0 bases, with 12 bases between. In germline, CDR1 is DFQATT, CDR2 SNEGSKA (reference sequence). CDR3 loop: CSARPLSSGNTIYF. The CDR3 DNA sequence: TGCAGTGCACGACCGCTATCCTCTGGAAACACCATATATTTT.

The CDR3 nucleotides are TGCAGTGCTAGTAGGTCCTGGCGGGCCAAAAACATTCAGTACTTC. This gives the protein CSASRSWRAKNIQYF. The gene calls are TRBV20-1 and TRBJ2-4; D ambiguous. The germline CDR1 and CDR2 sequences are DFQATT and SNEGSKA (reference sequence). This CDR3 is 15 amino acids long. Trimming cost V 3 bases and J 1 base, with 13 bases left between them.

This clonotype has more than one count but fewer than ten. The chain joins TRBV5-1 to TRBJ2-7; D might be TRBD2 (6 bases). The CDR3 runs 15 residues. V was shortened by 1 base and J by 4 bases, with 15 bases between the two germline ends. Germline assignment: CDR1 SGHRS and CDR2 YFSETQ. CDR3 coding DNA: TGCGCCAGCAGCTTGCTCGGAGGGGAAAGGTACGAGCAGTACTTC. It is translated as CASSLLGGERYEQYF. Based on the CDR3 plus reference TRBV5-1 and TRBJ2-7, the full variable domain is KAGVTQTPRYLIKTRGQQVTLSCSPISGHRSVSWYQQTPGQGLQFLFEYFSETQRNKGNFPGRFSGRQFSNSRSEMNVSTLELGDSALYLCASSLLGGERYEQYFGPGTRLTVT.

This chain joins TRBV29-1 and TRBJ2-2, with D possibly matching TRBD2 (5 bases). This CDR3 comprises 13 residues. V lost 8 bases and J lost 2, with 12 bases in between. Germline CDR1 SQVTM, CDR2 ANQGSEA. The CDR3 DNA is TGCAGCCACGCCCGGGAAAACACCGGGGAGCTGTTTTTT. This sequence encodes CSHARENTGELFF.

This clonotype was detected only a few times. This chain links TRBV29-1 with TRBJ2-7; a weak D match, TRBD2 (5 bases). Germline lookup yields CDR1 SQVTM and CDR2 ANQGSEA. CDR3 length: 13 residues. V lost 4 bases and J lost 2, with 12 bases in between. The CDR3 sequence: CSVGSGTTYEQYF. Written as DNA, the CDR3 is TGCAGCGTTGGATCGGGAACCACCTACGAGCAGTACTTC.

Written as DNA, the CDR3 is TGCAGTGCTAGAGCTAACAGGGGAACAGCGGACCTCAATCAGCCCCAGCATTTT. Protein sequence: CSARANRGTADLNQPQHF. The V gene is TRBV20-1, the J gene TRBJ1-5; TRBD1 agrees at 7 bases. The CDR3 runs 18 residues. V gave up 1 base and J gave up 3 bases; unmatched junction bases: 15. The germline CDR1 and CDR2 sequences are DFQATT and SNEGSKA (reference sequence).

This clonotype was seen repeatedly, ten times or more. The gene calls are TRBV7-9 and TRBJ2-3; no clear D gene. The CDR3 is made up of 13 amino acids. Trimming removed 5 bases at V and 1 base at J, with 7 bases between. CDR1 and CDR2 (germline): SEHNR, FQNEAQ (reference sequence). The CDR3 sequence: CASSPIGTDTQYF. The CDR3 region has the DNA TGTGCCAGCAGCCCGATCGGCACAGATACGCAGTATTTT.

This clonotype was picked up a small number of times. The rearrangement joins TRBV6-5 to TRBJ1-2, with 11 bases identical to TRBD1. The CDR3 has 18 amino acids. Germline V gives CDR1 MNHEY, CDR2 SVGAGI. Losses at the gene ends were 6 bases for V and 1 base for J; bases not matched to a gene: 13. CDR3 loop: CASSTNPGQGDYNYGYTF. CDR3 nucleotide sequence: TGTGCCAGCAGCACGAATCCGGGACAGGGGGATTATAACTATGGCTACACCTTC.

This clonotype showed up just a few times. The genes are TRBV12-3 or TRBV12-4 and TRBJ1-4; TRBD1 agrees at 9 bases. The CDR3 spans 16 residues. J gave up 3 bases and V 6 bases, and 8 bases lay outside the gene matches. The CDR3 loop reads CASRSGTGRPNEKLFF. In nucleotides, the CDR3 is TGTGCCAGCAGGTCCGGGACAGGGCGCCCTAATGAAAAACTGTTTTTT.